This T cell receptor beta chain was found in a study of shared clonotypes between healthy human individuals (dated by TCRdb to about 2020). In the study overall: The cohort included a few men and a couple of women between 18 and 49 years of age. Per donor, three plates each were used for CD4 naive and CD4 memory, two for CD8 naive, and one for CD8 memory. Leukapheresis yielded between about 0.94 and 9 billion PBMCs per donor. To increase sequencing depth and limit assay-specific biases, different laboratories used diverse techniques to prepare libraries and sequence TCR repertoires. To estimate repertoire size and how much clonotypes are shared between individuals, the study performed deep sequencing of blood TCR repertoires from five healthy adults. Study-wide conclusions, independent of this receptor: Because the study included a small number of donors, the genetic and exposure-history diversity represented was limited. Higher generation probabilities were observed for clonotypes shared by all four sorted-subset donors than for non-shared clonotypes. Naive subsets generally had larger estimated clonotype richness than memory subsets. Only blood was sampled, and tissue TCR repertoires likely differ from those in blood. Pairwise subsampling led to the expectation that sequencing depth would affect the degree of clonotype sharing among donors. Approximately 4.8% of naive CD4, 3.5% of naive CD8, 2.3% of memory CD4, and 0.4% of memory CD8 clonotypes were shared across four donors. Even with the large sequencing depth, rarefaction of the sorted-subset datasets indicated that sequencing was incomplete.

Using the deep immunoSEQ assay, TCR CDR3 regions were amplified from genomic DNA by multiplex PCR. For each cell subset, the extracted genomic DNA was distributed evenly across all wells of several immunoSEQ 96-well plates, and each plate served as one replicate. For sorted subsets, 200 ng of genomic DNA, equivalent to some 30,000 T cell genomes, went into each replicate PCR. Purified libraries were measured with a Qubit 3.0 fluorometer, size-checked on a Bioanalyzer 2100, and measured again with the KAPA Library Quantification kit. Every immunoSEQ 96-well plate was sequenced on a dedicated single-read 150-cycle Illumina NextSeq 550 flow cell. Per the source publication's procedure: The immunoSEQ output contained only junctional sequences without quality scores, so filtering could not match that applied to full-length reads. Sequences were annotated with PyIR, a Python wrapper for IgBLAST v1.9, and V/J genes and CDR3 were assigned using IMGT germline references. Any read was removed if the V/J assignment was weak (E-value above 1e-6), the CDR3 was missing, or the read contained stop codons, out-of-frame junctions, or ambiguous translated residues. A V3J clonotype was defined by an identical inferred V gene, J gene, and CDR3 amino acid sequence. Percentage overlap between repertoires was calculated by dividing the number of shared unique clonotypes by the size of the smaller repertoire. Three approaches were used to assess repertoire richness: RTK rarefaction, the Chao1 estimator, and Recon v2.1 estimates of unobserved clonotypes. Generation probabilities for all TCRbeta clonotypes obtained by the gDNA method from a few donors were computed using OLGA. TCRdb re-hosts the immuneACCESS table, in-frame sequences only. Its copies lack some clones; in the studies checked, an unresolved V gene accounts for under half of them, and the cause for the rest is not known. The V and J calls and clone size come from that table; D and trimming were worked out from the DNA. The table for this sample lists around 560,000 clones; 85% to 95% of them were counted only once. The ten biggest clones cover 0.11% of the sample.

About this clone itself: This clone's antigen is unknown. Base quality data are lacking; no much larger clone is found one base away.

At the junction V is shortened by 9 bases and J by 3 bases; bases outside the gene matches: 3. The germline V gene encodes CDR1 SEHNR and CDR2 FQNEAQ (reference sequence). Spanning cysteine to phenylalanine, the CDR3 consists of 12 amino acids. Just CDR3 DNA is preserved here, 36 bases in frame from base 1. CD8 naive samples were CD45RO-negative cells positively selected for CCR7, giving a CD45RA+CCR7+ population that excluded TemRA cells. Healthy HIV-negative adults with no recently reported acute infections or vaccinations were included as donors. Every donor was a Caucasian adult residing in Nashville, Tennessee, USA. Blood was collected by leukapheresis, and PBMCs were isolated by Ficoll-Histopaque density gradient centrifugation and then cryopreserved in liquid nitrogen vapor phase. Analytical flow cytometry was used to check the purity and quantity of every magnetically sorted T cell population. Genomic DNA was isolated from every sorted fraction and measured by UV absorbance on a Nanodrop 2000c.

Sequencing used naive CD8+ T cells sorted from blood. The cell subset or site label corresponds to: CD45RA+CCR7+. This sequence was found in a woman aged 25-40 years in good health. The V gene is TRBV7-9 and the J gene is TRBJ2-7; 9 bases in between match TRBD1. The DNA sequence is as follows: TGTGCCAGTGGGACAGGGATCTACGAGCAGTACTTC. Its protein product is CASGTGIYEQYF. The reference TRBV7-9 and TRBJ2-7 proteins fill in what lies around the CDR3, so the full variable domain reads DTGVSQNPRHKITKRGQNVTFRCDPISEHNRLYWYRQTLGQGPEFLTYFQNEAQLEKSRLLSDRFSAERPKGSFSTLEIQRTEQGDSAMYLCASGTGIYEQYFGPGTRLTVT.